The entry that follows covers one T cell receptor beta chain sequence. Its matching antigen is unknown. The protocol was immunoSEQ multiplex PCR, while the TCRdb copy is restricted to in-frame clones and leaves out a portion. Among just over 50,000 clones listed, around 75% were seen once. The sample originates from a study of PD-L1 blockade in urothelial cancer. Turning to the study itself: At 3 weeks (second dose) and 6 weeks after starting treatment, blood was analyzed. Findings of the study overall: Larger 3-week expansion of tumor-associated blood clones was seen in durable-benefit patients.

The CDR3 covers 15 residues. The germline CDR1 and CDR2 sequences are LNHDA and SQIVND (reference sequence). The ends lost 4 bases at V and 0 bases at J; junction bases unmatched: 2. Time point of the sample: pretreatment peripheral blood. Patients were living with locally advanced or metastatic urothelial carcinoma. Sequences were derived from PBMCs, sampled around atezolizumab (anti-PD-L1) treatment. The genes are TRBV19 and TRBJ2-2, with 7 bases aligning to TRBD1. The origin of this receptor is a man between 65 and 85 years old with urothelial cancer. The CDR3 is CASSKTGTNTGELFF. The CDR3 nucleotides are TGTGCCAGTAGTAAGACAGGGACGAACACCGGGGAGCTGTTTTTT.